The clone carrying this T cell receptor (beta chain) was seen a handful of times. The antigen remains undetermined. This CDR3 region has 17 residues. From germline, CDR1 is SEHNR and CDR2 FQNEAQ (reference sequence). Trimming left V 7 bases short and J 2 bases short, with 18 bases between. The entirety of the isolated RNA underwent reverse transcription, so expressed TCRB transcripts were sequenced. Samples of naive, central memory and regulatory T cells yielded a mean of about 3.7 million reads. Method: immunoSEQ multiplex PCR; TCRdb's copy keeps in-frame clones and lacks some. This repertoire shows roughly 300,000 clones, more than 13% found once; its top ten account for around 0.016%. These data belong to a study of beta chain features in type 1 diabetes. Every donor had blood drawn once into heparin, approximately 0.11 L on average. Sorted CD4+ subsets: naive, central memory, regulatory, stem cell-like memory (CD45RO/CCR7/CD25/CD127/CD95/CD27 panel).

Study findings and constraints: Among all four CD4+ subsets, Type 1 diabetes patients had TCRB CDR3s that were moderately but significantly shorter.

Sequenced sample: naive CD4+ T cells from blood. The chain has TRBV7-9 and TRBJ2-6, with D possibly being TRBD1 (6 bases). The sequence was collected from a young man with type 1 diabetes. CDR3 sequence: CASTGRGQLTGANVLTF. CDR3 bases: TGTGCCAGCACGGGCAGGGGTCAATTGACTGGGGCCAACGTCCTGACTTTC. Variable domain in full (rest from reference TRBV7-9 and TRBJ2-6): DTGVSQNPRHKITKRGQNVTFRCDPISEHNRLYWYRQTLGQGPEFLTYFQNEAQLEKSRLLSDRFSAERPKGSFSTLEIQRTEQGDSAMYLCASTGRGQLTGANVLTFGAGSRLTVL.